This TCR beta chain was observed in a study of response to subunit inactivated influenza vaccine. Regarding the study as a whole: After each seasonal influenza vaccination, few new T cells are recruited, the authors suggested.

This clonotype has only a few counts. What it recognizes is unknown. TCRdb re-analysed the RT-PCR reads in MiXCR, keeping a single row per CDR3 protein. The table includes over 650,000 distinct CDR3 sequences, roughly 18% detected once. Germline-derived CDR1 and CDR2 are SGHTA and FQGNSA. The CDR3 extends over 15 amino acids. V was pared by 0 bases and J by 1 base, with 9 bases between. Sequenced material: PBMCs from blood, taken about 5 days after vaccination. The rearrangement links TRBV7-2 to TRBJ2-5; D remains ambiguous. The sequence derives from a man in his fifties or sixties who received an inactivated influenza vaccine. This CDR3 reads CASSLAGLIQETQYF. In nucleotides, the CDR3 is TGTGCCAGCAGCTTAGCAGGGCTCATCCAAGAGACCCAGTACTTC.